This T cell receptor beta chain was recorded in a study of vaccination and CD4 T cells after COVID-19. Looking at the study overall: Fewer than ten convalescent cases were mild and one was severe, and all had been SARS-CoV-2 positive by nasal swab PCR.

Indicated time point: late sampling 161 to 241 days after vaccination in a few convalescent patients. Indicated treatment: approximately nine-day PBMC culture with coronavirus spike peptide pools or control peptides (ViraFEST assay). The CDR3 has 14 amino acids. Trimming removed 0 bases from V and 7 bases from J, with 10 bases in between. Germline assignment: CDR1 SGHTA and CDR2 FQGTGA. Oncomine TCR Beta short-read sequencing was applied to DNA from cultured CD4+ T cells. From the PCR reads, TCRdb called clonotypes with MiXCR, one entry per CDR3 protein. The data show about 22,000 distinct CDR3 sequences, less than 35% seen once. With regard to this clonotype: Its antigen is as yet unknown.

The chain uses TRBV7-3 and TRBJ2-1, with no clear D. This receptor was identified in a human donor who had recovered from COVID-19. The source material was CD4+ T cells from blood, cultured in vitro, sampled about 7 months after SARS-CoV-2 vaccination. The CDR3 region has the DNA TGTGCCAGCAGCTTAACTCCCAGAAGGAATGAGCAGTTCTTC. Its translation: CASSLTPRRNEQFF.